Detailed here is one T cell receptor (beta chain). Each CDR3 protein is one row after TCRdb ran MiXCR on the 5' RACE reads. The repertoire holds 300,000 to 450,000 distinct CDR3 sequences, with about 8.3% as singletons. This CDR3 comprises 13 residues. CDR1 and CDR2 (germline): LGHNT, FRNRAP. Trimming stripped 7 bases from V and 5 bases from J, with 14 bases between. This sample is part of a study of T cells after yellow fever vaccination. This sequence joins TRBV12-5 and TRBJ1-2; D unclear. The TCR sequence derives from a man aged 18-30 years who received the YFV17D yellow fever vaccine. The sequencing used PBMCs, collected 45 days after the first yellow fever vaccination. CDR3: CASALDRRYGYTF. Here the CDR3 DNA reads TGTGCTAGTGCTCTCGACCGACGTTATGGCTACACCTTC.